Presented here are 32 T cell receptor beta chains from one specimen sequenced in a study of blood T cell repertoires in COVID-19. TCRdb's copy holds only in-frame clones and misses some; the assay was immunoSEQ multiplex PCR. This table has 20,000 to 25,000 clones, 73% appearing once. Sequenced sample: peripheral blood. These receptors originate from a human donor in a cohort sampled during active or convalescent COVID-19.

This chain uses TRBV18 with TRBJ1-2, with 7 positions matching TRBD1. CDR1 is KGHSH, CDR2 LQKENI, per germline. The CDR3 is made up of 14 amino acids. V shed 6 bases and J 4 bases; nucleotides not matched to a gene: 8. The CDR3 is CASSRSGQIYGYTF. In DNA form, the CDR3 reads TGTGCCAGCTCCCGATCGGGACAGATCTATGGCTACACCTTC.

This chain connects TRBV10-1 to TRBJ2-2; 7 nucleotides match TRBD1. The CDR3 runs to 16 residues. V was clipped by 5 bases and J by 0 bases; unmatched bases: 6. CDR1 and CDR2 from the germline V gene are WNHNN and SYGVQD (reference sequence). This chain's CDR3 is CASSSRTGPNTGELFF. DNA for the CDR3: TGCGCCAGCAGTTCCAGGACAGGCCCGAACACCGGGGAGCTGTTTTTT.

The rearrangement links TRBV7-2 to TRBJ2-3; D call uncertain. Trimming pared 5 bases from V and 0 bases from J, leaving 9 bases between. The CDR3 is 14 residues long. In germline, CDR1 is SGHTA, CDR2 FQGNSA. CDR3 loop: CASSLITSTDTQYF. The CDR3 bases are TGTGCCAGCAGCCTGATAACTAGCACAGATACGCAGTATTTT.

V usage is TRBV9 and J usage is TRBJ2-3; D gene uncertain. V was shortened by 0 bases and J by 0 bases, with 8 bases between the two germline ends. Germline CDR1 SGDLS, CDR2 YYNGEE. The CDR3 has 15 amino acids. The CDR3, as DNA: TGTGCCAGCAGCGTAGCTGGCCCTAGCACAGATACGCAGTATTTT. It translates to CASSVAGPSTDTQYF.

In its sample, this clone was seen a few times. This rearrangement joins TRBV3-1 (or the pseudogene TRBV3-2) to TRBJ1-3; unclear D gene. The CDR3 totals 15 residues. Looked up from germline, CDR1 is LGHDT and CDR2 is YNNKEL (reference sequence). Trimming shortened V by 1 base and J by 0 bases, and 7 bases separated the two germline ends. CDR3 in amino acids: CASSQGLLSGNTIYF. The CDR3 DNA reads TGTGCCAGCAGCCAAGGACTTCTCTCTGGAAACACCATATATTTT.

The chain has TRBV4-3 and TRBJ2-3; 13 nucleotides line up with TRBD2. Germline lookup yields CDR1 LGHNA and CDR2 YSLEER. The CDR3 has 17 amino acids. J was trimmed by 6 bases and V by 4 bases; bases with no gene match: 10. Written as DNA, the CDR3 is TGCGCCAGCAGCCCATGGACTAGCGGGAGTGCGTTGGATACGCAGTATTTT. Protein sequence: CASSPWTSGSALDTQYF.

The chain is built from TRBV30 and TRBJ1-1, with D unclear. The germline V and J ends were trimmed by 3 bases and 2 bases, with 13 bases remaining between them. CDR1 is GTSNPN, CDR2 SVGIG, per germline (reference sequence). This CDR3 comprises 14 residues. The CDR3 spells CAWREGLTNTEAFF. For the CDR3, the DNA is TGTGCCTGGAGGGAGGGCCTCACCAACACTGAAGCTTTCTTT.

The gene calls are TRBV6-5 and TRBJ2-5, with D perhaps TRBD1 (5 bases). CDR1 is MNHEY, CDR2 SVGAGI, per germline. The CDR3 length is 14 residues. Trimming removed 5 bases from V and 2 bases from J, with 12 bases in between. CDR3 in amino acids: CASSIGVIQETQYF. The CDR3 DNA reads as TGTGCCAGCAGTATAGGGGTGATACAAGAGACCCAGTACTTC.

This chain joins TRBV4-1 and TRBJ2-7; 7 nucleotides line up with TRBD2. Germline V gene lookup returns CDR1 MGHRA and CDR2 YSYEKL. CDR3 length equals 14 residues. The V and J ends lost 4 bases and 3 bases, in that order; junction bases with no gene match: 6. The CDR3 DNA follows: TGCGCCAGCAGCCGGGGGGGTGTCGACTACGAGCAGTACTTC. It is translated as CASSRGGVDYEQYF.

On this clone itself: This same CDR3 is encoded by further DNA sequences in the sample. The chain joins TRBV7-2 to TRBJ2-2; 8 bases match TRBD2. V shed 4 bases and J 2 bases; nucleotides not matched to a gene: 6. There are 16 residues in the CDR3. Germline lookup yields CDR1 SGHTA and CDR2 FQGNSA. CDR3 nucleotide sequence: TGTGCCAGCAGCTCCCCCGGACTAGCTAACACCGGGGAGCTGTTTTTT. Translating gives CASSSPGLANTGELFF. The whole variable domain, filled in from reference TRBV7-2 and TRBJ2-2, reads GAGVSQSPSNKVTEKGKDVELRCDPISGHTALYWYRQSLGQGLEFLIYFQGNSAPDKSGLPSDRFSAERTGGSVSTLTIQRTQQEDSAVYLCASSSPGLANTGELFFGEGSRLTVL.

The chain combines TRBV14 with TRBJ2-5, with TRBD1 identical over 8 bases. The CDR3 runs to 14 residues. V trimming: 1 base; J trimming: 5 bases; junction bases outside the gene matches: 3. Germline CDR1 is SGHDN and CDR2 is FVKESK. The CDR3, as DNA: TGTGCCAGCAGCCAAGCCAGGGGGCTGGAGACCCAGTACTTC. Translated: CASSQARGLETQYF.

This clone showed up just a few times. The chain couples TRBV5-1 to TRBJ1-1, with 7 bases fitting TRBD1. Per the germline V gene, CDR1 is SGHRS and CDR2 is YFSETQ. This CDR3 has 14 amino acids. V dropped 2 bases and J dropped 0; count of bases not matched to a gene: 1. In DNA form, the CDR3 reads TGCGCCAGCAGCTTACAGGGGATGAACACTGAAGCTTTCTTT. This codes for CASSLQGMNTEAFF.

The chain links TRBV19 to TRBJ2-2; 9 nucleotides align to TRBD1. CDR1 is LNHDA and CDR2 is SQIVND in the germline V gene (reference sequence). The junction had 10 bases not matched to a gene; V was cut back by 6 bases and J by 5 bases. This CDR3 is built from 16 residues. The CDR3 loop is CASRTITGGQTGELFF. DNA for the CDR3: TGTGCCAGTAGGACAATTACAGGGGGCCAAACCGGGGAGCTGTTTTTT.

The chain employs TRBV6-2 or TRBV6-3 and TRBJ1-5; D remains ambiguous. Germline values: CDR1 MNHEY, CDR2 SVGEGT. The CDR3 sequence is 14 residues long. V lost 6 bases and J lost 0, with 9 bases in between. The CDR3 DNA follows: TGTGCCAGCAGCATCGTAAATAGCAATCAGCCCCAGCATTTT. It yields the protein CASSIVNSNQPQHF.

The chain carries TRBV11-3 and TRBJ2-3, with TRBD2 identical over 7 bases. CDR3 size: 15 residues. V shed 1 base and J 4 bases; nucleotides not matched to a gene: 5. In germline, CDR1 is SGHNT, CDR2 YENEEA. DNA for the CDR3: TGTGCCAGCAGCTTAGCCGGGGGGTCCCCAGATACGCAGTATTTT. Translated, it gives CASSLAGGSPDTQYF.

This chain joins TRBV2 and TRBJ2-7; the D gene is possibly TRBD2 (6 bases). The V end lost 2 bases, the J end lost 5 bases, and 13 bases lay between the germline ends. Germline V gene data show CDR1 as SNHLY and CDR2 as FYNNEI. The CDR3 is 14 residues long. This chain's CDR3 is CASSESGSGNEQYV. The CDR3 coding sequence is TGTGCCAGCAGTGAAAGCGGGTCGGGTAACGAGCAGTACGTC.

The DNA of the CDR3 is TGTGCCAGCAGTTTACCCAGGGGCAATCAGCCCCAGCATTTT. Its protein product is CASSLPRGNQPQHF. The chain recombines TRBV28 with TRBJ1-5; D is possibly TRBD1 (5 bases). In germline, CDR1 is MDHEN, CDR2 SYDVKM. The CDR3 length is 14 residues. The ends were cut back, 2 bases at V and 2 bases at J, with 7 bases in the middle.

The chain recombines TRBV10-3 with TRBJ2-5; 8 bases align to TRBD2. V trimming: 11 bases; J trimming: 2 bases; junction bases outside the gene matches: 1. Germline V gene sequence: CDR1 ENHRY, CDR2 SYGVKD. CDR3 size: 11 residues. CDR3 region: CASGGQETQYF. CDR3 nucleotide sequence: TGTGCCTCGGGGGGGCAAGAGACCCAGTACTTC.

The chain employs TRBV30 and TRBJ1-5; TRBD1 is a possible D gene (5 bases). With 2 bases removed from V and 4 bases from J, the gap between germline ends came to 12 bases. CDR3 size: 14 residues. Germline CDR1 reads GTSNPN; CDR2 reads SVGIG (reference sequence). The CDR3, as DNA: TGTGCCTGGAGTAAACTCAGGGAAAATCAGCCCCAGCATTTT. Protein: CAWSKLRENQPQHF. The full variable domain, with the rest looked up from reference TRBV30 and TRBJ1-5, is SQTIHQWPATLVQPVGSPLSLECTVEGTSNPNLYWYRQAAGRGLQLLFYSVGIGQISSEVPQNLSASRPQDRQFILSSKKLLLSDSGFYLCAWSKLRENQPQHFGDGTRLSIL.

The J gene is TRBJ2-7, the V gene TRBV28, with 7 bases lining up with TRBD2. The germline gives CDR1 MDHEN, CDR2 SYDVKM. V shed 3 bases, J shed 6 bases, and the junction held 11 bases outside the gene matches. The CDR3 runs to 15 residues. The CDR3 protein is CASSFRASGRGEQYF. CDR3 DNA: TGTGCCAGCAGTTTTCGGGCTAGCGGACGGGGCGAGCAGTACTTC.

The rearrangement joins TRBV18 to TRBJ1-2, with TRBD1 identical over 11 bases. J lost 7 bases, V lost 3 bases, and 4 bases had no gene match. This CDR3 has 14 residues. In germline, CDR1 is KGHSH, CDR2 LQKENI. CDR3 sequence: CASSPDRGHTGYTF. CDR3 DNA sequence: TGTGCCAGCTCACCGGACAGGGGGCACACTGGCTACACCTTC.

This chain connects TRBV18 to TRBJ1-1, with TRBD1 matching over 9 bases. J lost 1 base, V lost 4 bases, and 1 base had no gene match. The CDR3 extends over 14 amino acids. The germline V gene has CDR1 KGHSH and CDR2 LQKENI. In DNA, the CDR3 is TGTGCCAGCTCACAGGACAGGGGGAACACTGAAGCTTTCTTT. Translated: CASSQDRGNTEAFF.

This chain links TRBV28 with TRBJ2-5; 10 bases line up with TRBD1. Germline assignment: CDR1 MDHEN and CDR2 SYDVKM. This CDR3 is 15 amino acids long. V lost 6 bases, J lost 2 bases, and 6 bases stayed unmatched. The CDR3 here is CASSLDRGPQETQYF. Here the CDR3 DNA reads TGTGCCAGCAGCTTAGACAGGGGGCCACAAGAGACCCAGTACTTC.

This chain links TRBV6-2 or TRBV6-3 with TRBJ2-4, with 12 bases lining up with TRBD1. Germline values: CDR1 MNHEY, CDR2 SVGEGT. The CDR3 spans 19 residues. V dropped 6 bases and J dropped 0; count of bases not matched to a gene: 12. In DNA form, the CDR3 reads TGTGCCAGCAGCCAAGACCCGGGACAGGGGGCTCTAGCCAAAAACATTCAGTACTTC. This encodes CASSQDPGQGALAKNIQYF.

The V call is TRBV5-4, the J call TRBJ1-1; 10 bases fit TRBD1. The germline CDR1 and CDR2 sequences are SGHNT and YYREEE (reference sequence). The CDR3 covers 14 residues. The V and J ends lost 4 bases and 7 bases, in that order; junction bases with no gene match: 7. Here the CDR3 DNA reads TGTGCCAGCAGCCTAGACAGGGGGCACGGTGAAGCTTTCTTT. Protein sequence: CASSLDRGHGEAFF. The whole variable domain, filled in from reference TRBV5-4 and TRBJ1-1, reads ETGVTQSPTHLIKTRGQQVTLRCSSQSGHNTVSWYQQALGQGPQFIFQYYREEENGRGNFPPRFSGLQFPNYSSELNVNALELDDSALYLCASSLDRGHGEAFFGQGTRLTVV.

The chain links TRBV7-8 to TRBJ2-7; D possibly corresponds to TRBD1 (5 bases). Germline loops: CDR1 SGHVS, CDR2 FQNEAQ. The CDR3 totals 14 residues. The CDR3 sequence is CASSRAIQGLGWDV. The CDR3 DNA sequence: TGTGCCAGCAGCCGAGCGATCCAGGGTCTAGGCTGGGACGTC.

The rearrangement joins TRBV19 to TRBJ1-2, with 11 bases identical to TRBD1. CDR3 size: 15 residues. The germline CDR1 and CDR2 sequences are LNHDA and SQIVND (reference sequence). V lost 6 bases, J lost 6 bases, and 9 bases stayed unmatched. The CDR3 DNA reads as TGTGCCAGTAGGACTTTGGACAGGGGGCTTAATGGCTACACCTTC. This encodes CASRTLDRGLNGYTF.

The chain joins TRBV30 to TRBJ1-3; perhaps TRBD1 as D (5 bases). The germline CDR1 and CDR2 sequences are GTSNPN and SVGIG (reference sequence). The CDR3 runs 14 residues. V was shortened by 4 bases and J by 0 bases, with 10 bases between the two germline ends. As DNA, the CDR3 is TGTGCCTGGACCAATAGGGGCTCTGGAAACACCATATATTTT. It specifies CAWTNRGSGNTIYF.

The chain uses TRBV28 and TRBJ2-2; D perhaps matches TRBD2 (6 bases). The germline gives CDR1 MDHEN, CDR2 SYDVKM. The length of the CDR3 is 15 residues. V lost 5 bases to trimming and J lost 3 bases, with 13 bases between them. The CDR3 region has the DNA TGTGCCAGCAGTCTTGGAGGGCGGCACACCGGGGAGCTGTTTTTT. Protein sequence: CASSLGGRHTGELFF.

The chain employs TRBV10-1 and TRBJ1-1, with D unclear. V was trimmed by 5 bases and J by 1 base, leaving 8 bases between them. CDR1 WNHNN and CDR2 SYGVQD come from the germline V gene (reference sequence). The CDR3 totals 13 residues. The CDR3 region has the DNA TGCGCCAGCAGTAAAAGACAGAACACTGAAGCTTTCTTT. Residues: CASSKRQNTEAFF.

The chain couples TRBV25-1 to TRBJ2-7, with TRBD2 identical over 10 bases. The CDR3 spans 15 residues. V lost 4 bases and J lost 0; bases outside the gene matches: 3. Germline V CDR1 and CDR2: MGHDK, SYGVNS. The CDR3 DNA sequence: TGTGCCAGCAGTGCCTCTAGCGGGAGCTCCTACGAGCAGTACTTC. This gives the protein CASSASSGSSYEQYF.

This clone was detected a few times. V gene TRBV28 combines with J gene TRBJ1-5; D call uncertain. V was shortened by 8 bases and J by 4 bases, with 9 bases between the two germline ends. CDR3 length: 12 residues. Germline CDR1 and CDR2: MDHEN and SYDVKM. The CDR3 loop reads CASQTPNQPQHF. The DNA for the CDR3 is TGTGCCAGCCAAACACCTAATCAGCCCCAGCATTTT.